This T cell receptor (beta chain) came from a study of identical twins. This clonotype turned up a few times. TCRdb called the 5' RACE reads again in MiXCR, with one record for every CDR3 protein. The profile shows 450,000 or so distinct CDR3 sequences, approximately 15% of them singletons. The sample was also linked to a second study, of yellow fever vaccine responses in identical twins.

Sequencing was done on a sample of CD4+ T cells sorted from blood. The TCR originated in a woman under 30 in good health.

The CDR3 DNA reads TGTGCCAGCAGCGACGACAGGGGCGTTGGAAACACCATATATTTT. Its protein product is CASSDDRGVGNTIYF. The J gene is TRBJ1-3, the V gene TRBV7-9; 8 bases map to TRBD1. This CDR3 contains 15 residues. J gave up 3 bases and V 5 bases, and 6 bases lay outside the gene matches. Germline-derived CDR1 and CDR2 are SEHNR and FQNEAQ (reference sequence).